These T cell receptor beta chains were read from a single sample in a study of cytomegalovirus exposure and HLA in healthy donors. Using immunoSEQ multiplex PCR, the repertoire was profiled, and TCRdb retains in-frame clones only, with some absent. Counted here are 150,000 to 200,000 clones, more than 70% occurring once; the ten biggest clones make up around 0.26%. Sequenced sample: PBMCs. The receptors here all came from a boy aged 5-17 years in good health and CMV-seronegative. Both conserved end residues are part of each CDR3. D genes are given only for firm matches. The size field is filled for only some rows; it gives once, few, many or a size class.

. | 17 | TRBD2 | TRBV10-3 | CAISSGLAGANKNIQYF
once | 17 | TRBD2 | TRBV6-1 | CASSAPGLAGVIYEQYF
few | 19 | TRBD1 | TRBV28 | CASSLLSPGQGLWDTEAFF
. | 14 | . | TRBV6-5 | CASSYGQSNTEAFF
. | 10 | . | TRBV29-1 | CSTGEDTQYF
. | 16 | TRBD1 | TRBV7-7 | CASSKGRQGESNEQFF
. | 17 | TRBD1 | TRBV7-8 | CASSRYGTGEMNTEAFF
. | 12 | . | TRBV14 | CASSQAGEGYTF
. | 13 | . | TRBV5-3 | CARKTVTDYGYTF
. | 15 | TRBD2 | TRBV27 | CASSFSGLAPNEQFF
. | 11 | . | TRBV29-1 | CSVENFYGYTF
. | 13 | . | TRBV19 | CACTLGGPQPQHF
. | 17 | TRBD2 | TRBV4-3 | CASSLGLALLNTGELFF
. | 13 | TRBD2 | TRBV5-4 | CASSYKRGNEQFF
. | 15 | . | TRBV11-3 | CASSSRDTNTGELFF
. | 17 | . | TRBV21-1 | CASSKNFRGDGTDTQYF
. | 14 | TRBD1 | TRBV6-5 | CASRPDRRNYGYTF
. | 12 | . | TRBV13 | CASSPDFNEQFF
. | 15 | TRBD1 | TRBV5-1 | CASRIWTGGEGEQFF